What follows is one TCR beta chain and its context. The antigen it binds to is not known. Base qualities are not recorded, but no much larger clone differs from it by a single base. What this sample's time point label stands for: baseline before first vaccination. Vaccinee samples came from UK trials COV001 and COV002, including a single-blind randomized controlled phase 2/3 trial of AZD1222 (ChAdOx1 nCoV-19) in healthy adults. For TCRbeta chain sequencing, PBMC samples from trial participants were taken at day 0 and at day 28 after the second dose. The junction carries 10 bases between V and J, which are trimmed by 0 bases and 10 bases respectively. Reading the germline V gene gives CDR1 SGHDN and CDR2 FVKESK. The CDR3, from cysteine to phenylalanine, totals 13 residues. CDR3 DNA only is kept here, 39 bases in frame from base 1. The CDR3 regions of human TCRbeta chains were analyzed by immunosequencing. In the paper's pipeline: Repertoire TCRs were matched against a reference library of SARS-CoV-2-specific TCRs generated with the MIRA antigen-specificity platform. Breadth was defined as the fraction of unique TCRs that were SARS-CoV-2-associated. Depth was defined as the fraction of total T cells that were SARS-CoV-2-associated. Using the MIRA data, each spike-specific TCR was assigned both to the spike region to which the TCR was reactive and to a CD4 or CD8 class. Log10-transformed breadth and depth values were compared by one-way ANOVA with Sidak's multiple comparisons tests. Sourced from immuneACCESS, this table was stored by TCRdb with only in-frame sequences that have V and J called. A share of the clones is absent; for the studies checked, an unresolved V gene accounts for under half, and the remainder has no known explanation. V, J and clone size were drawn from that table, and D and trimming were deduced from the DNA. This sample holds fewer than 45,000 clones; about 89% were observed only once. The ten largest clones represent 5.5% to 7% of the sample.

This sample is part of a study of T cell responses to AZD1222 COVID-19 vaccine (dated by TCRdb to the early 2020s). A note on the overall study: Because spike-specific TCR depth and breadth did not differ between the two schedules, AZD1222 recipients who got a second dose at roughly 4 weeks were pooled with those who got a second dose at roughly 12 weeks. TCR sequencing was performed for about 250 trial participants, of whom 200 to 220 were given two doses of AZD1222 and around 25 were given two doses of MenACWY control vaccine. Trial participants were enrolled by age into subgroups of 18-55, 56-69 and 70-plus years, and about 150, 27 and 61 TCR-sequenced participants, respectively, were included in these subgroups.

What the work shows at the level of the full study, not this receptor alone: After two AZD1222 doses, spike-specific TCR breadth and depth were significantly higher than at day 0 and than in MenACWY recipients. In the small 56-69-year group, the increase in depth fell short of significance, most likely because of low power. Epitopes outside the regions mutated in the B.1.351 and B.1.1.7 variants were reportedly recognized by nearly half of the unique spike-specific TCRs. Conclusions about previously exposed vaccinees were limited because only a handful of AZD1222 recipients were SARS-CoV-2 seropositive at baseline. The vaccine-associated CD4 TCRs covered the entire spike protein, and the dominant responses fell in regions 160-218 and 743-854. Because no samples from the day 14 peak response were available, repertoires could be characterized only after the peak T cell response. Participants were mostly white British and included more females than males, and it was suggested by the authors that clonal diversity may have been underestimated.

This receptor chain uses TRBV14 and TRBJ2-1; the D gene could be either TRBD1 or TRBD2, each agreeing at 5 bases. The TCR comes from an adult in good health. The sequencing used peripheral blood, collected on day 0 of AZD1222 vaccination. At the DNA level, the sequence is TGTGCCAGCAGCCAAGATCCCCGGGACGAGCAGTTCTTC. This codes for CASSQDPRDEQFF.